The 22 T cell receptor beta chains below all came from one sample that was sequenced in a study of cytomegalovirus exposure and HLA in healthy donors. The table came from immunoSEQ multiplex PCR; TCRdb's copy has only in-frame clones and leaves some out. The sample has 250,000 to 400,000 clones; roughly 87% are singletons. Sequenced material: PBMCs. These receptor sequences come from a man between 25 and 39 years old in good health and CMV-seronegative.

The chain has TRBV5-1 and TRBJ2-5; TRBD2 matches at 10 bases. V was pared by 1 base and J by 7 bases, with 7 bases of the junction left unmatched. The CDR3 contains 15 residues. The V gene's germline CDR1 is SGHRS and CDR2 YFSETQ. CDR3 DNA: TGCGCCAGCAGCTTGACTAGCGGGGTCCTAGGGACCCAGTACTTC. Its translation is CASSLTSGVLGTQYF.

The V and J genes are TRBV6-1 and TRBJ1-4; the D gene is possibly TRBD1 (6 bases). The V end was cut by 6 bases, the J end by 3 bases, with 14 bases between. The germline gives CDR1 MNHNS, CDR2 SASEGT. CDR3 length: 15 residues. In DNA form, the CDR3 reads TGTGCCAGCAGCCTGCCAAAGGGGGCTAATGAAAAACTGTTTTTT. Translation gives CASSLPKGANEKLFF.

The J gene is TRBJ1-2, the V gene TRBV7-8; no firm D call. The CDR3 has 15 residues. The germline V and J ends were trimmed by 1 base and 5 bases, with 14 bases remaining between them. Germline V gives CDR1 SGHVS, CDR2 FQNEAQ. The CDR3 nucleotides read TGTGCCAGCAGCTTAGGTTCCCAGTTCGGGTATGGCTACACCTTC. Protein: CASSLGSQFGYGYTF.

The chain carries TRBV6-1 and TRBJ2-1, with TRBD2 identical over 12 bases. There are 14 residues in the CDR3. The germline V gene encodes CDR1 MNHNS and CDR2 SASEGT. V lost 7 bases, J lost 4 bases, and 2 bases stayed unmatched. CDR3 DNA: TGTGCCAGCACCCTAGCGGGGGGGTACAATGAGCAGTTCTTC. This encodes CASTLAGGYNEQFF.

The gene calls are TRBV25-1 and TRBJ1-1; 7 bases fit TRBD1. From germline, CDR1 is MGHDK and CDR2 SYGVNS. With V trimmed by 5 bases and J by 1 base, 7 bases remained unmatched. The CDR3 has 15 residues. CDR3 residues: CASSFRTGANTEAFF. CDR3 nucleotides: TGTGCCAGCAGTTTCCGCACAGGGGCGAACACTGAAGCTTTCTTT.

The chain uses TRBV15 and TRBJ2-7; D call uncertain. V was pared by 5 bases and J by 3 bases, with 14 bases between. This CDR3 region has 14 residues. Germline V gene data show CDR1 as LNHNV and CDR2 as YYDKDF (reference sequence). CDR3 nucleotides: TGTGCCACCAGCCCTTTTAGTGGCGGCTACGAGCAGTACTTC. This gives the protein CATSPFSGGYEQYF.

The CDR3 DNA is TGTGCCAGCTGGGGACTGCGGCGTGGCTACACCTTC. Translation gives CASWGLRRGYTF. This chain links TRBV2 with TRBJ1-2; the D gene is possibly TRBD1 (5 bases). This CDR3 spans 12 amino acids. Trimming took 8 bases from V and 7 from J, leaving 14 bases between them. CDR1 SNHLY and CDR2 FYNNEI come from the germline V gene.

V and J are TRBV6-1 and TRBJ1-1, with TRBD1 identical over 7 bases. V lost 5 bases and J lost 5; bases outside the gene matches: 8. This CDR3 region has 14 residues. Germline V gives CDR1 MNHNS, CDR2 SASEGT. CDR3 bases: TGTGCCAGCAGTTTTACAGGGGTACGGACTGAAGCTTTCTTT. It yields the protein CASSFTGVRTEAFF.

The chain carries TRBV6-4 and TRBJ2-3; D may be TRBD2 (7 bases). V dropped 3 bases and J dropped 1 base, with 11 bases sitting between them. CDR1 is MRHNA and CDR2 is SNTAGT in the germline V gene. The CDR3 consists of 15 residues. CDR3 in DNA: TGTGCCAGCAGTGAAAGGGGGGGCCGCACAGATACGCAGTATTTT. Its protein is CASSERGGRTDTQYF.

The V and J genes are TRBV6-5 and TRBJ2-3, with a possible D match to TRBD2 (5 bases). Trimming removed 7 bases at V and 5 bases at J, with 19 bases between. Germline V lookup: CDR1 MNHEY, CDR2 SVGAGI. This CDR3 spans 15 amino acids. CDR3 sequence (DNA): TGTGCCAGCAAGATCGGGTCTCGGGGAGTAGATACGCAGTATTTT. This gives the protein CASKIGSRGVDTQYF.

The chain joins TRBV10-3 to TRBJ2-7; TRBD2 agrees at 13 bases. Germline CDR1 and CDR2: ENHRY and SYGVKD. The V and J ends lost 6 bases and 2 bases, in that order; junction bases with no gene match: 4. The CDR3 covers 15 residues. CDR3 nucleotide sequence: TGTGCCATCAGGCCCGGACTAGCGGGAGCCTACGAGCAGTACTTC. Its protein is CAIRPGLAGAYEQYF.

The chain is built from TRBV6-6 and TRBJ1-1; D is perhaps TRBD1 (5 bases). The CDR3 contains 15 residues. Trimming shortened V by 0 bases and J by 1 base, and 9 bases separated the two germline ends. From germline, CDR1 is MNHNY and CDR2 SVGAGI (reference sequence). As DNA, the CDR3 is TGTGCCAGCAGTTACTCGGGGCAGAGGAACACTGAAGCTTTCTTT. It specifies CASSYSGQRNTEAFF.

The chain has TRBV11-2 and TRBJ2-7; the match to TRBD1 covers 9 bases. J was trimmed by 5 bases and V by 6 bases; bases with no gene match: 11. Germline V gene lookup returns CDR1 SGHAT and CDR2 FQNNGV. CDR3 size: 15 residues. The CDR3 is CASSPGTGTFHEQYF. The CDR3 nucleotides read TGTGCCAGCAGTCCCGGGACAGGGACTTTCCACGAGCAGTACTTC.

V gene TRBV15 combines with J gene TRBJ1-4; the D gene is possibly TRBD1 (5 bases). Germline V CDR1 and CDR2: LNHNV, YYDKDF (reference sequence). The V gene lost 0 bases and the J gene lost 3 bases, with 8 bases spanning the gap. The CDR3 extends over 15 amino acids. CDR3 DNA sequence: TGTGCCACCAGCAGAGATCGGGGGGCTAATGAAAAACTGTTTTTT. Protein sequence: CATSRDRGANEKLFF. Variable domain in full (rest from reference TRBV15 and TRBJ1-4): DAMVIQNPRYQVTQFGKPVTLSCSQTLNHNVMYWYQQKSSQAPKLLFHYYDKDFNNEADTPDNFQSRRPNTSFCFLDIRSPGLGDTAMYLCATSRDRGANEKLFFGSGTQLSVL.

The genes are TRBV18 and TRBJ1-4; possibly TRBD1 for D (5 bases). Germline V CDR1 and CDR2: KGHSH, LQKENI. The CDR3 covers 13 residues. The V and J ends lost 4 bases and 4 bases respectively, with 7 bases between them. This CDR3 reads CASSQGINEKLFF. The CDR3 DNA sequence: TGTGCCAGCTCACAGGGGATTAATGAAAAACTGTTTTTT.

The rearrangement links TRBV18 to TRBJ1-1; possibly TRBD1 for D (6 bases). V was shortened by 3 bases and J by 8 bases, with 10 bases between the two germline ends. Germline V lookup: CDR1 KGHSH, CDR2 LQKENI. The CDR3 runs to 12 residues. The CDR3 reads CASSPQGYEAFF. The CDR3 nucleotides read TGTGCCAGCTCACCCCAGGGGTACGAAGCTTTCTTT. Combining the CDR3 with reference TRBV18 and TRBJ1-1 gives the whole variable domain NAGVMQNPRHLVRRRGQEARLRCSPMKGHSHVYWYRQLPEEGLKFMVYLQKENIIDESGMPKERFSAEFPKEGPSILRIQQVVRGDSAAYFCASSPQGYEAFFGQGTRLTVV.

V is TRBV5-4 and J is TRBJ1-4; a possible D gene is TRBD1 (5 bases). V was clipped by 7 bases and J by 7 bases, with 17 bases between them. The CDR3 covers 14 residues. Per the germline V gene, CDR1 is SGHNT and CDR2 is YYREEE (reference sequence). CDR3 nucleotides: TGTGCCAGCTCCATGAGTCAGGGAGGTGAAAAACTGTTTTTT. Its protein product is CASSMSQGGEKLFF.

The chain uses TRBV7-2 and TRBJ2-5, with D possibly TRBD2 on 5 matching bases. Germline-derived CDR1 and CDR2 are SGHTA and FQGNSA. The germline V and J ends were trimmed by 4 bases and 2 bases, with 14 bases remaining between them. The CDR3 is 15 amino acids. CDR3 protein: CASSSAPLAQETQYF. In DNA, the CDR3 is TGTGCCAGCAGCTCAGCCCCGCTAGCTCAAGAGACCCAGTACTTC.

V and J are TRBV6-1 and TRBJ2-4, with TRBD1 as a possible D gene (5 bases). This CDR3 comprises 14 residues. Between the trimmed V and J ends, which lost 3 bases and 8 bases, there was a span of 14 bases. Germline V gives CDR1 MNHNS, CDR2 SASEGT. The CDR3 DNA reads TGTGCCAGCAGTGATCAGGGTGGAAGAGACATTCAGTACTTC. It specifies CASSDQGGRDIQYF.

This clone was counted a single time. The gene calls are TRBV7-2 and TRBJ2-3; D is possibly TRBD2 (6 bases). Germline V lookup: CDR1 SGHTA, CDR2 FQGNSA. Between the trimmed V and J ends, which lost 5 bases and 7 bases, there was a span of 22 bases. This CDR3 region has 16 residues. CDR3 in DNA: TGTGCCAGCAGCCCACCGGGGGATCCAATCCTACATACGCAGTATTTT. This translates into CASSPPGDPILHTQYF.

The chain uses TRBV7-2 and TRBJ1-1; tentatively, D is TRBD1 (6 bases). Germline-derived CDR1 and CDR2 are SGHTA and FQGNSA. V gave up 5 bases and J gave up 8 bases, with 12 bases separating them. The CDR3 covers 12 residues. The CDR3 DNA is TGTGCCAGCAGCCTAGTGGGGGCGGAAGCTTTCTTT. Its protein is CASSLVGAEAFF.

Written as DNA, the CDR3 is TGCAGCGTTGAGCAGGGCCGCTACGAGCAGTACTTC. Translation: CSVEQGRYEQYF. This chain joins TRBV29-1 and TRBJ2-7; maybe TRBD1 (5 bases). The CDR3 totals 12 residues. Per the germline V gene, CDR1 is SQVTM and CDR2 is ANQGSEA. The V gene lost 3 bases and the J gene lost 3 bases, with 9 bases spanning the gap.